A selection of T cell receptor beta chains follows, all from one sample in a study of shared clonotypes between healthy human individuals. This table comes from immunoSEQ multiplex PCR, and its TCRdb copy is limited to in-frame clones, with some not included. The table records fewer than 550,000 clones, about 75% of them present only once. The specimen sequenced was PBMCs. Every receptor here comes from a woman aged 40 to 49 in good health. Some clones in this sample may be carry-over from other donors' samples. CDR3s include the opening cysteine and the closing phenylalanine or tryptophan. The D gene is left open where the match is weak. Where a row states a size, it is once, few, many or the class of an expanded clone; other rows omit it.

d_gene,abundance,j_gene,v_gene,CDR3aa,CDR3nt
.,many,TRBJ2-7,TRBV28,CASSQGASVVYEQYF,TGTGCCAGCAGCCAGGGTGCTAGCGTCGTATACGAGCAGTACTTC
.,few,TRBJ1-2,TRBV14,CASSSLDSYTF,TGTGCCAGCAGCTCCCTGGACTCCTACACCTTC
.,.,TRBJ1-2,TRBV19,CASSIVAAGGGYTF,TGTGCCAGTAGTATAGTGGCAGCCGGCGGCGGCTACACCTTC
TRBD1,.,TRBJ2-5,TRBV15,CATRGTGEAQVRYF,TGTGCCACCAGGGGGACAGGGGAGGCACAAGTTAGGTACTTC
.,.,TRBJ2-7,TRBV5-1,CASSLVPASSQEEQYF,TGCGCCAGCAGCTTGGTACCAGCCAGCAGCCAAGAGGAGCAGTACTTC
.,few,TRBJ2-6,TRBV28,CASSFPGSGANVLTF,TGTGCCAGCAGTTTCCCAGGCTCTGGGGCCAACGTCCTGACTTTC
TRBD2,.,TRBJ2-7,TRBV27,CASFPPGLAGAGEQYF,TGTGCCAGTTTCCCCCCGGGACTAGCGGGAGCGGGGGAGCAGTACTTC
.,.,TRBJ2-3,TRBV4-3,CASSGEVADTQYF,TGCGCCAGCAGCGGTGAGGTGGCAGATACGCAGTATTTT
TRBD1,once,TRBJ2-7,TRBV28,CASSSTDREIYEQYF,TGTGCCAGCAGTTCGACAGACAGGGAGATCTACGAGCAGTACTTC
.,.,TRBJ2-2,TRBV11-3,CASSFDRDTGELFF,TGTGCCAGCAGCTTTGATCGGGACACCGGGGAGCTGTTTTTT
.,.,TRBJ1-5,TRBV6-1,CASSEALAVVDQPQHF,TGTGCCAGCAGTGAAGCGCTAGCGGTTGTCGATCAGCCCCAGCATTTT
.,.,TRBJ2-7,TRBV18,CASSPPAGSYEQYF,TGTGCCAGCTCACCACCTGCGGGGTCCTACGAGCAGTACTTC
.,few,TRBJ1-1,TRBV7-9,CASRLETTSEAFF,TGTGCCAGCAGACTGGAGACAACAAGTGAAGCTTTCTTT
TRBD1,.,TRBJ2-1,TRBV6-1,CASQTGGAYNEQFF,TGTGCCAGCCAGACAGGGGGTGCGTACAATGAGCAGTTCTTC
.,once,TRBJ2-2,TRBV9,CASSTTGTSNTGELFF,TGTGCCAGCAGCACAACCGGGACTTCGAACACCGGGGAGCTGTTTTTT
.,.,TRBJ1-3,TRBV6-4,CATGDSNSGNTIYF,TGTGCCACCGGAGACTCCAACTCTGGAAACACCATATATTTT
.,.,TRBJ2-3,TRBV7-8,CASAAGTTDTQYF,TGTGCCAGCGCGGCGGGAACCACAGATACGCAGTATTTT
TRBD1,.,TRBJ1-4,TRBV7-2,CASTDQGGPREKLFF,TGTGCCAGCACCGATCAGGGGGGCCCCCGTGAAAAACTGTTTTTT
TRBD1,.,TRBJ2-7,TRBV7-6,CASSLTRRGQAPYEQYF,TGTGCCAGCAGCTTAACGCGGAGGGGACAGGCCCCCTACGAGCAGTACTTC
.,few,TRBJ1-5,TRBV29-1,CSVAWDKAVGPQHF,TGCAGCGTTGCCTGGGACAAGGCGGTGGGGCCCCAGCATTTT
.,.,TRBJ1-5,TRBV21-1,CASPIGRPAPNGPQHF,TGTGCCAGCCCCATCGGGAGACCAGCGCCTAACGGGCCCCAGCATTTT
TRBD1,few,TRBJ1-1,TRBV29-1,CSGGQGNTEAFF,TGCAGCGGGGGACAGGGGAACACTGAAGCTTTCTTT
.,few,TRBJ1-2,TRBV7-9,CASSLDTGYGYTF,TGTGCCAGCAGCTTAGATACAGGGTATGGCTACACCTTC
.,.,TRBJ1-2,TRBV10-3,CAISEEQGDGYTF,TGTGCCATCAGTGAGGAACAGGGCGATGGCTACACCTTC
TRBD1,.,TRBJ2-1,TRBV5-1,CASSLGPAQGANEQFF,TGCGCCAGCAGCTTGGGTCCAGCCCAGGGGGCAAATGAGCAGTTCTTC
.,few,TRBJ2-1,TRBV20-1,CSASLFGEQFF,TGCAGTGCTTCTCTGTTCGGTGAGCAGTTCTTC
TRBD1,.,TRBJ1-4,TRBV5-6,CASSLGKGAPEKLFF,TGTGCCAGCAGCTTGGGGAAGGGGGCGCCTGAAAAACTGTTTTTT
.,.,TRBJ1-1,TRBV27,CASSLESGARTEAFF,TGTGCCAGCAGTTTAGAGTCAGGGGCACGGACTGAAGCTTTCTTT
TRBD1,few,TRBJ1-5,TRBV30,CAWSANRGGQPQHF,TGTGCCTGGAGCGCGAACAGGGGAGGTCAGCCCCAGCATTTT
.,.,TRBJ2-2,TRBV2,CASLRAVNTGELFF,TGTGCCAGTCTCAGGGCTGTGAACACCGGGGAGCTGTTTTTT
.,.,TRBJ2-1,TRBV7-3,CASSLGFLNEQFF,TGTGCCAGCAGCTTAGGGTTCCTCAATGAGCAGTTCTTC
.,few,TRBJ2-6,TRBV6-5,CASSYGEDSGANVLTF,TGTGCCAGCAGTTACGGGGAGGACTCTGGGGCCAACGTCCTGACTTTC
TRBD1,.,TRBJ1-2,TRBV9,CASSDMTGSYGYTF,TGTGCCAGCAGCGATATGACAGGGTCCTATGGCTACACCTTC
.,.,TRBJ1-4,TRBV28,CASSRYQGNEKLFF,TGTGCCAGCAGCCGTTATCAGGGTAATGAAAAACTGTTTTTT
TRBD2,.,TRBJ2-1,TRBV15,CATSRALAGGYNEQFF,TGTGCCACCAGCAGAGCCCTAGCGGGAGGCTACAATGAGCAGTTCTTC
.,.,TRBJ2-1,TRBV30,CAWSLNEQFF,TGTGCCTGGAGTCTCAATGAGCAGTTCTTC
.,.,TRBJ2-7,TRBV27,CASAVRGGAYEQYF,TGTGCCAGCGCCGTCCGGGGCGGGGCCTACGAGCAGTACTTC
.,.,TRBJ1-1,TRBV5-1,CASSLSVGNTEAFF,TGCGCCAGCAGCTTGAGTGTGGGGAACACTGAAGCTTTCTTT
.,few,TRBJ1-3,TRBV28,CASSPTGSGRNTIYF,TGTGCCAGCAGTCCTACAGGGAGTGGAAGAAACACCATATATTTT
.,.,TRBJ2-7,TRBV11-2,CASSPGHIYEQYF,TGTGCCAGCAGCCCGGGACACATCTACGAGCAGTACTTC
.,.,TRBJ1-4,TRBV6-1,CASRPIGTSGEKLFF,TGTGCCAGCAGACCTATAGGGACTTCGGGTGAAAAACTGTTTTTT
.,.,TRBJ1-3,TRBV9,CASSVSGSGNTIYF,TGTGCCAGCAGCGTATCCGGCTCTGGAAACACCATATATTTT
.,.,TRBJ1-5,TRBV7-2,CASSLTGNQPQHF,TGTGCCAGCAGCCTCACAGGCAATCAGCCCCAGCATTTT
TRBD1,.,TRBJ2-1,TRBV13,CASSLGPDRGYEQFF,TGTGCCAGCAGCTTAGGCCCCGACAGGGGCTATGAGCAGTTCTTC
TRBD1,.,TRBJ1-6,TRBV11-2,CASSSQTGLGPLHF,TGTGCCAGCAGCTCCCAGACAGGGCTTGGACCCCTCCACTTT
TRBD1,.,TRBJ2-3,TRBV2,CASSDGQGDTQYF,TGTGCCAGCAGTGACGGACAGGGAGATACGCAGTATTTT
TRBD1,.,TRBJ1-1,TRBV18,CASSPRDRVTEAFF,TGTGCCAGCTCACCCCGGGACAGGGTCACTGAAGCTTTCTTT
TRBD2,.,TRBJ2-2,TRBV9,CASSVAGGTGELFF,TGTGCCAGCAGCGTAGCGGGAGGAACCGGGGAGCTGTTTTTT
TRBD1,once,TRBJ1-5,TRBV4-1,CASSRGDRQGAVLHF,TGCGCCAGCAGCCGAGGGGACCGACAGGGGGCTGTCTTGCATTTT
TRBD2,.,TRBJ2-4,TRBV5-1,CASSLDAGGLDIQYF,TGCGCCAGCAGCTTGGATGCGGGAGGGCTGGACATTCAGTACTTC
.,.,TRBJ1-2,TRBV19,CASKPGEAVGNYGYTF,TGTGCCAGTAAACCCGGGGAGGCAGTTGGGAACTATGGCTACACCTTC
.,.,TRBJ2-1,TRBV7-9,CASSFRPPNEQFF,TGTGCCAGCAGCTTCCGGCCGCCCAATGAGCAGTTCTTC
TRBD1,.,TRBJ2-7,TRBV18,CASSPPWGTGGDEQYF,TGTGCCAGCTCACCACCGTGGGGGACAGGGGGCGACGAGCAGTACTTC